The TCR beta chain described here comes from a study of cytomegalovirus exposure and HLA in healthy donors. Overall study findings and caveats: In a later analysis, specific HLA alleles were associated with 15,000 to 20,000 TCR beta sequences at a 0.05 false discovery rate. As a later analysis revealed, most CMV-associated TCR beta chains appeared HLA-restricted. About 87% or about 30% of the time was how often most TCR beta V segments were productive, according to an earlier analysis. Certain indistinguishable V segments, among them TRBV6-2 and TRBV6-3, were excluded.

PCR employed 60 Vbeta and 13 Jbeta primers. This table comes from immunoSEQ multiplex PCR, and its TCRdb copy is limited to in-frame clones, with some not included. The data contain fewer than 200,000 clones, over 65% of them seen just once; the ten biggest clones take up around 3.7%. Remarks on this clone: Its antigen is unidentified.

The CDR3 contains 12 residues. Germline CDR1 reads SGHVS; CDR2 reads FQNEAQ. Trimming left V 5 bases short and J 7 bases short, with 8 bases between. The specimen was PBMCs. The source is a man aged 35 to 55 in good health and CMV-seropositive. The chain combines TRBV7-8 with TRBJ2-2; D may be TRBD1 (5 bases). CDR3 loop: CASSQGVGELFF. In nucleotides, the CDR3 is TGTGCCAGCAGCCAGGGTGTCGGGGAGCTGTTTTTT.